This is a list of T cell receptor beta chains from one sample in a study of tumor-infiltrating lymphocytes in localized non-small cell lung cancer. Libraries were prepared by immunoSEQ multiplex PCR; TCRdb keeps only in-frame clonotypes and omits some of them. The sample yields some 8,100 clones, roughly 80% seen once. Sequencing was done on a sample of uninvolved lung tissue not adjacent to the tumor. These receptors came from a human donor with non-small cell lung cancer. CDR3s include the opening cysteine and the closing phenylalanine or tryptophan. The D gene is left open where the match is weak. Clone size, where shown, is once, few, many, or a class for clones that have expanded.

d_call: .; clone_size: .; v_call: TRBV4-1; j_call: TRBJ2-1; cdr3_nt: TGCGCCAGCAGCCAAGCCACTAGCTCCAACGACAATGAGCAGTTCTTC; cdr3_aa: CASSQATSSNDNEQFF
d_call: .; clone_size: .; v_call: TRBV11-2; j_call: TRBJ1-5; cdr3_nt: TGTGCCAGCAGCTTAGATCTCAGCCATAATCAGCCCCAGCATTTT; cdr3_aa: CASSLDLSHNQPQHF
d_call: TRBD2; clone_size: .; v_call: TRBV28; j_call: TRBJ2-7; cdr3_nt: TGTGCCAGCAGTTGGACTAGCGGGACCTACGAGCAGTACTTC; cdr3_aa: CASSWTSGTYEQYF
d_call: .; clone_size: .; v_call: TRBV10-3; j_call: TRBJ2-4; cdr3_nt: TGTGCCATCAGTGAGTCTTCAATCTTCCCAGGACACTTC; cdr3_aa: CAISESSIFPGHF
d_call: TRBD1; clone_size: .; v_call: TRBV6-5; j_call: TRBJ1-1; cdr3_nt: TGTGCCAGCAGTTCCAGGGACAGGGGGACGAACACTGAAGCTTTCTTT; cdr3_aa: CASSSRDRGTNTEAFF
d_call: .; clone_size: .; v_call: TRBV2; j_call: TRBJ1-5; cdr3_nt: TGTGCCAGCAGTTCAGGGAACCCGAGCAATCAGCCCCAGCATTTT; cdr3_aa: CASSSGNPSNQPQHF
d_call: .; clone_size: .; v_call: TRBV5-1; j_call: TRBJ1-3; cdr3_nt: TGCGCCAGCAGCTTGGAGAACTACTCTGGAAACACCATATATTTT; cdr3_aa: CASSLENYSGNTIYF
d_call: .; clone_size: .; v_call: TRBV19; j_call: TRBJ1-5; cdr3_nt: TGTGCCAGTAGTATCAATAGTTTCGGGGGGTCCCAGCATTTT; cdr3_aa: CASSINSFGGSQHF
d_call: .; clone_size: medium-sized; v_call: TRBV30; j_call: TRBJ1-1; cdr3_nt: TGTGCCTGGAGTCTCAAACTCCGGGGGGACACTGAAGCTTTCTTT; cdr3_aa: CAWSLKLRGDTEAFF
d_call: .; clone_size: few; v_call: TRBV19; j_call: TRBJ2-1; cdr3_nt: TGTGCCAGTAGTATAGTTTCCGGGGCCTACAATGAGCAGTTCTTC; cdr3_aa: CASSIVSGAYNEQFF
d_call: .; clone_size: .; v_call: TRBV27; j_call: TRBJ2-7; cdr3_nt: TGTGCCAGCAGTTTAATCGGACCGGCCCCCTACGAGCAGTACTTC; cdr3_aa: CASSLIGPAPYEQYF
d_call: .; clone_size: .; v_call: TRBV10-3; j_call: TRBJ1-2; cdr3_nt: TGTGCCATCAGCCCCACCGGGGGGGCGAGAGACTATGGCTACACCTTC; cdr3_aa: CAISPTGGARDYGYTF
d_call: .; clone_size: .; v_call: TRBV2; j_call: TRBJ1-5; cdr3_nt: TGTGCCAGCAGCTTGACGGGGGCAAATCAGCCCCAGCATTTT; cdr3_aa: CASSLTGANQPQHF
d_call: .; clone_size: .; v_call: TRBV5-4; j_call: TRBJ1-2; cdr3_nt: TGTGCCAGCAGCCGCTGGACCGACTATGGCTACACCTTC; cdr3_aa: CASSRWTDYGYTF
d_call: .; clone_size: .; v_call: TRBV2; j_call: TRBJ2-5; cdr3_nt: TGTGCCAGCAGCCGGGAGAGGCAAGAGACCCAGTACTTC; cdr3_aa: CASSRERQETQYF
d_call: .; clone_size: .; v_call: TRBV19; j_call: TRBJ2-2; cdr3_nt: TGTGCCAGTAGTCCCCGGGTCCAGGACACCGGGGAGCTGTTTTTT; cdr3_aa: CASSPRVQDTGELFF
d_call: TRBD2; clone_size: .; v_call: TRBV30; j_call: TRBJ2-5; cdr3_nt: TGTGCCTGGAGTTTTAGCGGGAGGGAAGAGACCCAGTACTTC; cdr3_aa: CAWSFSGREETQYF
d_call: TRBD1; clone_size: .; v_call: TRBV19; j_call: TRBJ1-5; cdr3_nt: TGTGCCAGTAGTATGTGGGCAGGGGGCAACAATCAGCCCCAGCATTTT; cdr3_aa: CASSMWAGGNNQPQHF
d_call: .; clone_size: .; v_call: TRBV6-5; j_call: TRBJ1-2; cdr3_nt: TGTGCCAGCAGTTACGAGGCCACTTCCTCTAACTATGGCTACACCTTC; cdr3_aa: CASSYEATSSNYGYTF
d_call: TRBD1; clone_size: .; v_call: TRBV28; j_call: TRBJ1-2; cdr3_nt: TGTGCCAGCGCTGGGGAGGACAGGGGGTTAACTAACTATGGCTACACCTTC; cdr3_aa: CASAGEDRGLTNYGYTF
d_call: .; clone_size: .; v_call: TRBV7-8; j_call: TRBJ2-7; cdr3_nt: TGTGCCAGCAGCTTTGTGGGGTACGAGCAGTACTTC; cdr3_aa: CASSFVGYEQYF
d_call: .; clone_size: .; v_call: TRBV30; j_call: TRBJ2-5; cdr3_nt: TGTGCCTGGAGTCCAGGCATCGAGACCCAGTACTTC; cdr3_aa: CAWSPGIETQYF
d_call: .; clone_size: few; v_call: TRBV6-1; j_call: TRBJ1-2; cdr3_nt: TGTGCCAGCAGGGACAGCCTCGACTATGGCTACACCTTC; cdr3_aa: CASRDSLDYGYTF
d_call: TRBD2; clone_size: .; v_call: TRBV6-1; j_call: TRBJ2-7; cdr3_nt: TGTGCCAGCAGTTATTCCCTAGCGGGAGACGAGCAGTACTTC; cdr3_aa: CASSYSLAGDEQYF
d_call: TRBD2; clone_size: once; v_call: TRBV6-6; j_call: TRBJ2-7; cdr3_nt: TGTGCCAGCAGAATCGCGGGGGACCCCTACGAGCAGTACTTC; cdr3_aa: CASRIAGDPYEQYF
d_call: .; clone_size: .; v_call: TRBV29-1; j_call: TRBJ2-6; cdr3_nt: TGCAGCGTTGACTCGGGGACGGGATATACCGGGGCCAACGTCCTGACTTTC; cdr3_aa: CSVDSGTGYTGANVLTF
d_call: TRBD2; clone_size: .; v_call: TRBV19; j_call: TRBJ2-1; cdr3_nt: TGTGCCAGTAGTCCTCTCGCGGGGGGATACAATGAGCAGTTCTTC; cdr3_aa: CASSPLAGGYNEQFF
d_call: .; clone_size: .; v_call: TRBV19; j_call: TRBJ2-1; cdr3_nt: TGTGCCAGTAGTATAGGGGGTCTTCCCTCCTACAATGAGCAGTTCTTC; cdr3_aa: CASSIGGLPSYNEQFF
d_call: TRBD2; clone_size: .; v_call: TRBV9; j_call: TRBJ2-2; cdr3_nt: TGTGCCAGCAGCGTAGGAGCGGGAGTATACACCGGGGAGCTGTTTTTT; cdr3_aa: CASSVGAGVYTGELFF
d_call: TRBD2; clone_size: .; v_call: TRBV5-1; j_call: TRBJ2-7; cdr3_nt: TGCGCCAGCAGCTTGAGGGTAGCGGGTAGGCTCAACGAGCAGTACTTC; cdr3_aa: CASSLRVAGRLNEQYF
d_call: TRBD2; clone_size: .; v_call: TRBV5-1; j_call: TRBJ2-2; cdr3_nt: TGCGCCAGCAGCTTGGTGACTAGCGAGAACACCGGGGAGCTGTTTTTT; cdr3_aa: CASSLVTSENTGELFF
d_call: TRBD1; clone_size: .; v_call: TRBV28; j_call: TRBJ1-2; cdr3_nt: TGTGCCAGCAGTTTGGGGGACAGGGGCGCCCGAGGCTACACCTTC; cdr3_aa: CASSLGDRGARGYTF
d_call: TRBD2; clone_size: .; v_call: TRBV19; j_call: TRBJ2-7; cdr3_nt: TGTGCCAGTAGTATCTCAGGGACTAGCGGCTACGAGCAGTACTTC; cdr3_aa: CASSISGTSGYEQYF
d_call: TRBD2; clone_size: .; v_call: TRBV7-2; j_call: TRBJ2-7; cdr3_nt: TGTGCCAGCAGCCCCTCGCGCGGGAGCTACGAGCAGTACTTC; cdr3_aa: CASSPSRGSYEQYF
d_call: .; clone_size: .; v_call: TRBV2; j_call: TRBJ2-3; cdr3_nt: TGTGCCAGCAGTCTAGGGGAAGCAGATACGCAGTATTTT; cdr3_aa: CASSLGEADTQYF
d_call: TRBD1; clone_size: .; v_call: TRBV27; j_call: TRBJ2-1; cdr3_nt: TGTGCCAGCAGTCAGGGGGGACAGGACTCGTATGAGCAGTTCTTC; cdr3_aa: CASSQGGQDSYEQFF
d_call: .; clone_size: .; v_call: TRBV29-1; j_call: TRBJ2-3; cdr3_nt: TGCAGCGTTGACTGGGGAGATACGCAGTATTTT; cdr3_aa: CSVDWGDTQYF
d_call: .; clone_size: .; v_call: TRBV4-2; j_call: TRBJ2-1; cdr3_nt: TGTGCCAGCAGCCAAGAGGTGACAGCCTACAATGAGCAGTTCTTC; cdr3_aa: CASSQEVTAYNEQFF
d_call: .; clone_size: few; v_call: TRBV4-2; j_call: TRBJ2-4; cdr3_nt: TGTGCCAGCAGCCAAGATGTCTGGATAGCCAAAAACATTCAGTACTTC; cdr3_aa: CASSQDVWIAKNIQYF
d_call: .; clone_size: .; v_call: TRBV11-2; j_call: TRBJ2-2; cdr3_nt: TGTGCCAGCAGCTTAAGCGGTCAGGGTACCGGGGAGCTGTTTTTT; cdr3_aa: CASSLSGQGTGELFF
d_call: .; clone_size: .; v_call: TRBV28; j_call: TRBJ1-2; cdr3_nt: TGTGCCAGCAGGACCGGGACACTAGGCTACACCTTC; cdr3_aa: CASRTGTLGYTF
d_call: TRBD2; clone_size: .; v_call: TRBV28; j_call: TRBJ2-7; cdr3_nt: TGTGCCAGCAGTGCATGGCGGGAGGACTACGAGCAGTACTTC; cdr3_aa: CASSAWREDYEQYF
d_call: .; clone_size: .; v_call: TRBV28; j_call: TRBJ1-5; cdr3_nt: TGTGCCAGCACCGCAGGGGTGTCTGGCAATCAGCCCCAGCATTTT; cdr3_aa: CASTAGVSGNQPQHF
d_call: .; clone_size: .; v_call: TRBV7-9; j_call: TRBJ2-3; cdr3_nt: TGTGCCAGCAGCTTTGATGGTTTGGGGGGTTGGGTAGTCTCCAATACGCAGTATTTT; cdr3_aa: CASSFDGLGGWVVSNTQYF
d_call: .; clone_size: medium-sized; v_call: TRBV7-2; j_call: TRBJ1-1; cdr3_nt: TGTGCCAGCATCCCATGGGCAGCCAGTAACACTGAAGCTTTCTTT; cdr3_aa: CASIPWAASNTEAFF
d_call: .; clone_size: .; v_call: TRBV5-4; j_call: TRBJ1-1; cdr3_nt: TGTGCCAGCAGCCCTGCCGCGAGGGTCCTTGACACTGAAGCTTTCTTT; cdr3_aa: CASSPAARVLDTEAFF
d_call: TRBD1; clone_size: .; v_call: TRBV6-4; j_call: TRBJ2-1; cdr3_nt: TGTGCCAGCAGTGAGGAGACAGGGGGTTTCAATGAGCAGTTCTTC; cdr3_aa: CASSEETGGFNEQFF
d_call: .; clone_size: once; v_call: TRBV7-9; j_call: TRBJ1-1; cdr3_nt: TGTGCCAGCAGTTCCTCCCTGGACATTTACACTGAAGCTTTCTTT; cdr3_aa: CASSSSLDIYTEAFF
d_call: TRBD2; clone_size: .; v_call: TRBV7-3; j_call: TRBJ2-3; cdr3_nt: TGTGCCAGCAGCCCTAGCGGGAGAATCGGAGATACGCAGTATTTT; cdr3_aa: CASSPSGRIGDTQYF
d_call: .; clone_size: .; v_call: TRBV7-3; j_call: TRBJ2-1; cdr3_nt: TGTGCCAGCAGCTCGGGGAATGAGCAGTTCTTC; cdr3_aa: CASSSGNEQFF
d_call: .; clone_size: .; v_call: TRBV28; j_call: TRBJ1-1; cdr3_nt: TGTGCCAGCAGTTTAAGAGTCTTTGGAGACACTGAAGCTTTCTTT; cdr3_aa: CASSLRVFGDTEAFF
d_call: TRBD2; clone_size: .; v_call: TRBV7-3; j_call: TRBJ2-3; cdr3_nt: TGTGCCAGCAGTTCCGGGACTAGCGGGTGGAAGGCAGATACGCAGTATTTT; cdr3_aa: CASSSGTSGWKADTQYF
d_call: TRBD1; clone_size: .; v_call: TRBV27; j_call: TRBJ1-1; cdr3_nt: TGTGCCAGCAGTCCAACCCTACAGGGGAGGGCTTTCTTT; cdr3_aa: CASSPTLQGRAFF